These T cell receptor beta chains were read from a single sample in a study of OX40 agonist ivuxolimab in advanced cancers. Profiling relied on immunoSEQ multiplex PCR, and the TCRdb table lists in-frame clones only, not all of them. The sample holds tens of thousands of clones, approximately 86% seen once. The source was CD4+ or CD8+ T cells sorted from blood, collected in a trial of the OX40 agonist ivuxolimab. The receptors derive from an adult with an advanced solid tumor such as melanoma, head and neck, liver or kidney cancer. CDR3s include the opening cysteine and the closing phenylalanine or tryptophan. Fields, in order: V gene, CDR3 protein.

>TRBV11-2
CASSGDYGGTEAFF
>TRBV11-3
CASSLMGGRLEEQFF
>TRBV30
CAWSVIRAFNEQYF
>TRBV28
CASSRPPQTENGYTF
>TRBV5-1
CASSFPPGQGGPHSSYEQYF
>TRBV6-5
CASIVGQGMNTEAFF
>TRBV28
CATSYGGYTF
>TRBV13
CASSQQGGNSPLHF
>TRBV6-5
CASSYDDRDSEAFF
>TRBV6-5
CASSFSGGYYEQYF
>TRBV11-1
CASSLAARPQETQYF